These 32 T cell receptor beta chains originate from one sample sequenced in a study of prognosis after radiotherapy for stage I lung cancer. Multiplex PCR in two rounds served to amplify TCR beta CDR3 from genomic DNA. Round one of PCR was performed, and it used primers specific to each TRBV and TRBJ gene. TCRdb itself ran the multiplex PCR reads through MiXCR, one entry per CDR3 protein. Of about 22,000 distinct CDR3 sequences listed, approximately 40% are singletons. Material: PBMCs, obtained before or after stereotactic body radiation therapy (not recorded which). These TCRs come from a donor aged 50 or older with non-small cell lung cancer.

This clonotype was seen ten or more times. The chain uses TRBV29-1 and TRBJ1-2; possibly TRBD1 for D (5 bases). There are 14 residues in the CDR3. Germline CDR1 is SQVTM and CDR2 is ANQGSEA. Trimming shortened V by 7 bases and J by 2 bases, and 17 bases separated the two germline ends. CDR3 nucleotide sequence: TGCAGCGCGTATAATAGGGACTTCAACTATGGCTACACCTTC. It specifies CSAYNRDFNYGYTF.

This chain connects TRBV28 to TRBJ1-1; D gene uncertain. With 7 bases removed from V and 5 bases from J, the gap between germline ends came to 17 bases. The CDR3 runs to 14 residues. Per the germline V gene, CDR1 is MDHEN and CDR2 is SYDVKM. The CDR3 nucleotides read TGTGCCAGCACCCCCTATTCCGTATCGACTGAAGCTTTCTTT. Translated: CASTPYSVSTEAFF.

This clonotype was detected ten times or more. The rearrangement uses TRBV14 and TRBJ2-5; D is perhaps TRBD2 (6 bases). The CDR3 loop spans 16 amino acids. CDR1 and CDR2 (germline): SGHDN, FVKESK. Trimming shortened V by 4 bases and J by 5 bases, and 20 bases separated the two germline ends. The DNA for the CDR3 is TGTGCCAGCAGCCGTACCCCCGGAGGGCAGGGTGAGACCCAGTACTTC. Encoded protein: CASSRTPGGQGETQYF.

This clonotype appeared a single time. The junction departs from the called germline gene at one end, perhaps through a read error. The rearrangement links TRBV7-2 to TRBJ1-1, with a tentative D call TRBD1 (5 bases). The CDR3 spans 15 residues. Germline V lookup: CDR1 SGHTA, CDR2 FQGNSA. The CDR3 is CASSLNSGGANEAFF. CDR3 DNA: TGTGCCAGTAGCTTAAATAGCGGAGGGGCGAATGAAGCTTTCTTT.

Of note for this clonotype: This could be a read error, since a much larger clone is one nucleotide away. The chain employs TRBV5-5 and TRBJ2-3, with D perhaps TRBD1 (6 bases). In germline, CDR1 is SGHKS, CDR2 YYEKEE (reference sequence). The CDR3 runs 15 residues. Trimming removed 2 bases from V and 2 bases from J, with 12 bases in between. CDR3 amino acids: CASSLLEGDTDTQYF. Written as DNA, the CDR3 is TGTGCCAGCAGCTTATTAGAGGGGGACACAGATACGCAGTATTTT.

The chain has TRBV12-3 or TRBV12-4 and TRBJ1-1, with 9 positions matching TRBD1. The CDR3 totals 15 residues. V was clipped by 7 bases and J by 3 bases; unmatched bases: 9. The CDR3 loop is CASTRSGQGYTEAFF. The CDR3 DNA sequence: TGTGCCAGCACCCGGTCGGGACAGGGATACACTGAAGCTTTCTTT.

This clonotype was detected many times. The V call is TRBV11-2, the J call TRBJ2-1; 13 bases are a match to TRBD2. CDR1 and CDR2 from the germline V gene are SGHAT and FQNNGV. The CDR3 contains 16 residues. V lost 0 bases to trimming and J lost 7 bases; unmatched junction nucleotides: 3. The CDR3: CASSLDTSGRGNEQFF. CDR3 DNA sequence: TGTGCCAGCAGCTTAGATACTAGCGGGAGGGGGAATGAGCAGTTCTTC.

Many counts were recorded for this clonotype. This chain connects TRBV10-3 to TRBJ2-2, with D tentatively TRBD2 (5 bases). CDR3 length: 14 residues. V was shortened by 8 bases and J by 2 bases, with 12 bases between the two germline ends. Per the germline V gene, CDR1 is ENHRY and CDR2 is SYGVKD. This CDR3 is CAIGSTGNTGELFF. The CDR3 DNA is TGTGCCATCGGAAGCACGGGAAACACCGGGGAGCTGTTTTTT.

In DNA form, the CDR3 reads TGTGCCAGCAGTTTGGGTAGCGGGCGCTCCTACGAGCAGTACTTC. Its protein product is CASSLGSGRSYEQYF. This chain links TRBV12-3 or TRBV12-4 with TRBJ2-7; 7 bases are shared with TRBD2. Trimming at V came to 3 bases and at J to 0 bases, leaving 5 bases not matched to a gene. The CDR3 loop spans 15 amino acids.

For this clonotype: At one of its ends the junction is not consistent with the germline gene, which may arise from a read error. The CDR3 protein is CASSAMGSSYNGQFF. The CDR3 nucleotides read TGTGCAAGCAGTGCGATGGGAAGCTCCTACAATGGGCAGTTCTTC. The V gene is TRBV6-4, the J gene TRBJ2-1; D remains ambiguous. The germline gives CDR1 MRHNA, CDR2 SNTAGT. There are 15 residues in the CDR3.

The chain recombines TRBV9 with TRBJ2-3; D is unresolved. There are 15 residues in the CDR3. Trimming cost V 4 bases and J 0 bases, with 12 bases left between them. Germline V gene lookup returns CDR1 SGDLS and CDR2 YYNGEE. CDR3 loop: CASSCTWASTDTQYF. The CDR3 DNA is TGTGCCAGCAGCTGTACATGGGCCAGCACAGATACGCAGTATTTT.

On this clonotype: With only one base between it and a far larger clone, this is likely a read error. The chain recombines TRBV2 with TRBJ2-5; D not certain. This CDR3 is built from 11 residues. CDR1 and CDR2 from the germline V gene are SNHLY and FYNNEI. CDR3 nucleotides: TGTGCCAGCAGGGGGTCAGAGACCAAGTACTTC. Translation: CASRGSETKYF.

This clonotype was detected once. The V and J genes are TRBV20-1 and TRBJ2-3; D unresolved. The germline CDR1 and CDR2 sequences are DFQATT and SNEGSKA (reference sequence). The CDR3 is made up of 17 amino acids. V was pared by 8 bases and J by 6 bases, with 30 bases between. The CDR3 DNA is TGCAGTTCTATTGGCCCCGTGCGCGTCCTGGCTGGGGATACGCAGTATTTT. Protein: CSSIGPVRVLAGDTQYF.

The chain combines TRBV12-3 or TRBV12-4 with TRBJ2-7, with TRBD1 matching 8 bases. J lost 5 bases, V lost 6 bases, and 9 bases had no gene match. The CDR3 sequence is 14 residues long. The CDR3 reads CASSRYETGDEQYF. In nucleotides, the CDR3 is TGTGCCAGCAGCAGGTATGAGACAGGGGACGAGCAGTACTTC.

This clonotype was detected only a few times. One base separates it from a far larger clone, so it is likely a read error. This chain links TRBV7-9 with TRBJ2-1; 11 nucleotides line up with TRBD2. CDR3 length equals 17 residues. Germline CDR1 reads SEHNR; CDR2 reads FQNEAQ (reference sequence). This CDR3 reads CVSSLAGGRGLRNEQFF. DNA of the CDR3: TGTGTCAGCAGCTTAGCGGGAGGGAGAGGACTGAGGAATGAGCAGTTCTTC.

This clonotype has more than one count but fewer than ten. The rearrangement joins TRBV7-6 to TRBJ2-7, with no clear D. The CDR3 runs 13 residues. Germline values: CDR1 SGHVS, CDR2 FNYEAQ. V lost 4 bases and J 5 bases, leaving 12 bases between the germline ends. The CDR3 DNA reads TGTGCCAGCAGCTCCCCATTAGACAACGAGCAGTACTTC. Its translation is CASSSPLDNEQYF.

This rearrangement joins TRBV9 to TRBJ2-7, with 10 bases aligning to TRBD1. The CDR3 runs to 14 residues. Germline CDR1 and CDR2: SGDLS and YYNGEE. Germline trimming cut 3 bases from V and 3 bases from J; bases unmatched to any gene: 3. This CDR3 reads CASSGQGAYYEQYF. Written as DNA, the CDR3 is TGTGCCAGCAGCGGACAGGGGGCCTACTACGAGCAGTACTTC. The full variable domain, in which reference TRBV9 and TRBJ2-7 provide the parts outside the CDR3, is DSGVTQTPKHLITATGQRVTLRCSPRSGDLSVYWYQQSLDQGLQFLIQYYNGEERAKGNILERFSAQQFPDLHSELNLSSLELGDSALYFCASSGQGAYYEQYFGPGTRLTVT.

This clonotype has a count of ten or more. V and J are TRBV20-1 and TRBJ2-3; 8 bases line up with TRBD2. The germline CDR1 and CDR2 sequences are DFQATT and SNEGSKA (reference sequence). With 5 bases clipped from V and 3 bases from J, the junction kept 7 bases outside the gene matches. The CDR3 is made up of 14 amino acids. The CDR3 loop is CSALGTRSTDTQYF. DNA of the CDR3: TGCAGTGCTCTTGGGACTAGAAGTACAGATACGCAGTATTTT.

Ten or more counts support this clonotype. The J gene is TRBJ2-1, the V gene TRBV12-3 or TRBV12-4, with 8 bases matching TRBD1. V shed 0 bases and J 7 bases; nucleotides not matched to a gene: 2. The CDR3 runs 14 residues. The DNA of the CDR3 is TGTGCCAGCAGTTTAGCTACAGGGGGGAATGAGCAGTTCTTC. Encoded protein: CASSLATGGNEQFF.

Turning to this clonotype: Being one base from a much bigger clone, this may be a read error. V gene TRBV7-3 combines with J gene TRBJ2-5, with 9 bases fitting TRBD2. In germline, CDR1 is SGHTA, CDR2 FQGTGA. This CDR3 is built from 13 residues. With 3 bases clipped from V and 8 bases from J, the junction kept 4 bases outside the gene matches. CDR3 bases: TGTGCCAGCAGCTTTGGCGGGAGGGATACCCAGTACTTC. Translating gives CASSFGGRDTQYF.

The V and J genes are TRBV3-1 and TRBJ2-7; 12 bases line up with TRBD2. V gave up 4 bases and J gave up 7 bases; unmatched junction bases: 2. Germline V gene sequence: CDR1 LGHDT, CDR2 YNNKEL (reference sequence). The CDR3 length is 13 residues. The DNA for the CDR3 is TGTGCCAGCAGCCGCCTAGCGGGGGGGGAGCAGTACTTC. This encodes CASSRLAGGEQYF.

This chain uses TRBV6-5 with TRBJ1-5, with D unclear. Germline V lookup: CDR1 MNHEY, CDR2 SVGAGI. The CDR3 is made up of 13 amino acids. The germline V and J ends were trimmed by 2 bases and 6 bases, with 8 bases remaining between them. This chain's CDR3 is CASSYRAGQPQHF. The CDR3 DNA reads TGTGCCAGCAGTTACAGGGCGGGTCAGCCCCAGCATTTT.

The table lists this clonotype with many counts. The chain carries TRBV30 and TRBJ2-1; weak D call: TRBD1 (8 bases). Germline CDR1 GTSNPN, CDR2 SVGIG (reference sequence). Trimming took off 2 bases at V and 4 bases at J, with 15 bases between the two ends. The CDR3 covers 15 residues. The CDR3 nucleotides are TGTGCCTGGAGTAAACAGGGGGGGATTTACAATGAGCAGTTCTTC. This encodes CAWSKQGGIYNEQFF.

On this clonotype: One end of the junction varies from germline; a read error may be responsible. This chain joins TRBV20-1 and TRBJ2-3, with 7 bases fitting TRBD2. Germline CDR1 and CDR2: DFQATT and SNEGSKA (reference sequence). The CDR3 contains 14 residues. CDR3 bases: TGCAGTGCTAGAGGAGCTAGCGGCACGGATACGCAGTATTTT. Its translation is CSARGASGTDTQYF.

At least ten counts were recorded for this clonotype. The chain uses TRBV18 and TRBJ1-1; D is unclear. Between the trimmed V and J ends, which lost 4 bases and 8 bases, there was a span of 11 bases. The CDR3 spans 12 residues. Per germline, CDR1 KGHSH and CDR2 LQKENI. DNA for the CDR3: TGTGCCAGCTCACAAGGGTTATGGGAAGCTTTCTTT. This sequence encodes CASSQGLWEAFF.

This clonotype was recorded many times. The chain has TRBV29-1 and TRBJ1-5; TRBD1 is a possible D gene (5 bases). The CDR3 runs 12 residues. Looked up from germline, CDR1 is SQVTM and CDR2 is ANQGSEA. The CDR3 spells CSRQSSNQPQHF. The DNA of the CDR3 is TGCAGTCGACAGTCTAGCAATCAGCCCCAGCATTTT.

The CDR3 DNA follows: TGTGCCAGCAGAACCGGGACAGCATACACCTTC. Translating gives CASRTGTAYTF. The genes are TRBV12-3 or TRBV12-4 and TRBJ1-2; TRBD1 matches at 7 bases. The J segment lost 11 bases and the V segment lost 6 bases, leaving 6 bases of the junction unmatched. This CDR3 has 11 amino acids.

As concerns this clonotype: Since a much larger clone is just one base distant, this may be a read error. The chain has TRBV19 and TRBJ2-1; 10 nucleotides align to TRBD2. The CDR3 is made up of 17 amino acids. Germline loops: CDR1 LNHDA, CDR2 SQIVND (reference sequence). The V gene end was trimmed by 3 bases and the J gene end by 6 bases; junction bases not matched to a gene: 11. The CDR3 nucleotides read TGTGCCAGTAGTATCGTAGCGGGAGGCTCTGTTGGCAATGAGCAGTTCTTC. It encodes CASSIVAGGSVGNEQFF.

This clonotype was found once. The chain is built from TRBV7-2 and TRBJ1-3; unclear D gene. Trimming stripped 3 bases from V and 0 bases from J, with 12 bases between. CDR1 and CDR2 (germline): SGHTA, FQGNSA. The CDR3 consists of 16 residues. CDR3 residues: CASSFMNSLSGNTIYF. CDR3 nucleotide sequence: TGTGCCAGCAGCTTCATGAACAGCCTCTCTGGAAACACCATATATTTT. Variable domain in full (rest from reference TRBV7-2 and TRBJ1-3): GAGVSQSPSNKVTEKGKDVELRCDPISGHTALYWYRQSLGQGLEFLIYFQGNSAPDKSGLPSDRFSAERTGGSVSTLTIQRTQQEDSAVYLCASSFMNSLSGNTIYFGEGSWLTVV.

This clonotype was detected ten times or more. The rearrangement links TRBV3-1 to TRBJ1-1, with 7 bases identical to TRBD1. Germline loops: CDR1 LGHDT, CDR2 YNNKEL (reference sequence). The V and J ends lost 2 bases and 4 bases, in that order; junction bases with no gene match: 7. The CDR3 length is 15 residues. DNA of the CDR3: TGTGCCAGCAGCCAACTAGACAGGGAAGGCACTGAAGCTTTCTTT. It translates to CASSQLDREGTEAFF.

A note on this clonotype: An end of the junction does not agree with germline; a read error may underlie this. This sequence joins TRBV11-3 and TRBJ1-3, with 12 bases that match TRBD1. Germline values: CDR1 SGHNT, CDR2 YENEEA. CDR3 size: 16 residues. The CDR3 DNA reads as TGTACCAGCAGCTCGGGACAGGGGGCCTCTGGAAACACCACATATTTT. Its translation: CTSSSGQGASGNTTYF.

Remarks on this clonotype: A far more abundant clone sits one base away, making this likely a read error. V usage is TRBV6-8 and J usage is TRBJ2-6; D gene uncertain. The CDR3 runs to 15 residues. V was trimmed by 6 bases and J by 2 bases, leaving 11 bases between them. From germline, CDR1 is MNHGY and CDR2 SAAAGT. In DNA form, the CDR3 reads TGTGCCAGCAGATCCGAGGCTACTGGGGCCAACGTCCTGACTTTC. It is translated as CASRSEATGANVLTF.